This passage covers 32 T cell receptor beta chains from one sample sequenced in a study of cytomegalovirus exposure and HLA in healthy donors. PCR employed 60 Vbeta and 13 Jbeta primers. The assay was immunoSEQ multiplex PCR, and TCRdb's table has in-frame clones only and misses some. The sample table sets out some 80,000 clones. The material sequenced was PBMCs. The receptors here all came from a man aged 50-59 years in good health and CMV-seropositive.

The chain employs TRBV7-3 and TRBJ2-1; 7 nucleotides align to TRBD2. This CDR3 has 13 residues. Per the germline V gene, CDR1 is SGHTA and CDR2 is FQGTGA. V dropped 0 bases and J dropped 7; count of bases not matched to a gene: 0. The CDR3 nucleotides are TGTGCCAGCAGCTTAACGCGGGGGAATGAGCAGTTCTTC. This gives the protein CASSLTRGNEQFF.

The CDR3 loop is CASSWTGGAGELFF. The CDR3 nucleotides are TGTGCCAGCAGTTGGACAGGGGGGGCCGGGGAGCTGTTTTTT. The chain links TRBV6-1 to TRBJ2-2; 10 bases are a match to TRBD1. The CDR3 is made up of 14 amino acids. With 5 bases clipped from V and 6 bases from J, the junction kept 3 bases outside the gene matches. CDR1 is MNHNS, CDR2 SASEGT, per germline.

The chain couples TRBV19 to TRBJ2-7; D may be TRBD2 (6 bases). CDR1 and CDR2 (germline): LNHDA, SQIVND (reference sequence). V lost 3 bases, J lost 6 bases, and 18 bases lay in between. The CDR3 is made up of 15 amino acids. The CDR3 nucleotides read TGTGCCAGTAGTATCTCAACGGGAGAGTCTGGCGAGCAGTACTTC. It encodes CASSISTGESGEQYF.

The chain carries TRBV11-3 and TRBJ2-2, with TRBD1 matching 7 bases. CDR1 is SGHNT and CDR2 is YENEEA in the germline V gene. The junction had 3 bases not matched to a gene; V was cut back by 3 bases and J by 5 bases. The CDR3 consists of 14 residues. In DNA form, the CDR3 reads TGTGCCAGCAGCTTTATACAGGGGACCGGGGAGCTGTTTTTT. Its translation is CASSFIQGTGELFF. Using reference TRBV11-3 and TRBJ2-2 for the parts outside the CDR3, the full variable domain is EAGVVQSPRYKIIEKKQPVAFWCNPISGHNTLYWYLQNLGQGPELLIRYENEEAVDDSQLPKDRFSAERLKGVDSTLKIQPAELGDSAVYLCASSFIQGTGELFFGEGSRLTVL.

This chain connects TRBV29-1 to TRBJ1-1; 10 positions agree with TRBD1. CDR1 is SQVTM, CDR2 ANQGSEA, per germline. CDR3 length: 16 residues. Trimming cost V 7 bases and J 2 bases; bases outside gene matches: 13. The CDR3 sequence is CSEGQGTRGVNTEAFF. In DNA, the CDR3 is TGCAGCGAGGGACAGGGGACTCGAGGAGTCAACACTGAAGCTTTCTTT.

The V and J genes are TRBV28 and TRBJ1-5, with 8 bases aligning to TRBD1. Germline loops: CDR1 MDHEN, CDR2 SYDVKM. The CDR3 covers 15 residues. After removal of 5 bases from V and 5 bases from J, the junction contained 8 bases not matched to a gene. The CDR3 is CASSSQGALDQPQHF. In DNA form, the CDR3 reads TGTGCCAGCAGTAGCCAGGGGGCTTTGGATCAGCCCCAGCATTTT. The whole variable domain, filled in from reference TRBV28 and TRBJ1-5, reads DVKVTQSSRYLVKRTGEKVFLECVQDMDHENMFWYRQDPGLGLRLIYFSYDVKMKEKGDIPEGYSVSREKKERFSLILESASTNQTSMYLCASSSQGALDQPQHFGDGTRLSIL.

This chain uses TRBV5-1 with TRBJ2-3; 9 bases fit TRBD2. CDR3 length equals 16 residues. V lost 0 bases, J lost 1 base, and 3 bases stayed unmatched. Germline V lookup: CDR1 SGHRS, CDR2 YFSETQ. In nucleotides, the CDR3 is TGCGCCAGCAGCTTGGTCGCGGGGGGGGGCACAGATACGCAGTATTTT. It is translated as CASSLVAGGGTDTQYF. Using reference TRBV5-1 and TRBJ2-3 for the parts outside the CDR3, the full variable domain is KAGVTQTPRYLIKTRGQQVTLSCSPISGHRSVSWYQQTPGQGLQFLFEYFSETQRNKGNFPGRFSGRQFSNSRSEMNVSTLELGDSALYLCASSLVAGGGTDTQYFGPGTRLTVL.

The rearrangement links TRBV28 to TRBJ1-1, with D tentatively TRBD1 (6 bases). Trimming pared 7 bases from V and 4 bases from J, leaving 19 bases between. This CDR3 is built from 15 residues. From germline, CDR1 is MDHEN and CDR2 SYDVKM. The CDR3: CASISPSGAGTEAFF. CDR3 DNA sequence: TGTGCCAGCATTTCCCCATCAGGGGCGGGCACTGAAGCTTTCTTT.

The rearrangement joins TRBV1 to TRBJ2-1; whether TRBD2, the table's D call, matches the DNA was not checked. TRBV1 is classified as a pseudogene. This CDR3 has 19 amino acids. CDR3 sequence (DNA): TGCACCAGCAGCCAAGATCCGGATAGCGGGAGTTACACCTACAATGAGCAGTTCTTC. This encodes CTSSQDPDSGSYTYNEQFF.

The chain recombines TRBV11-3 with TRBJ1-1; unclear D gene. This CDR3 comprises 14 residues. Between the trimmed V and J ends, which lost 0 bases and 0 bases, there was a span of 5 bases. Germline loops: CDR1 SGHNT, CDR2 YENEEA. The CDR3 reads CASSLEGMNTEAFF. For the CDR3, the DNA is TGTGCCAGCAGCTTAGAGGGCATGAACACTGAAGCTTTCTTT.

The chain is built from TRBV5-1 and TRBJ2-7, with a possible D match to TRBD1 (6 bases). Looked up from germline, CDR1 is SGHRS and CDR2 is YFSETQ. V was clipped by 4 bases and J by 4 bases, with 21 bases between them. The CDR3 runs to 16 residues. CDR3: CASSEDSSYQGYEQYF. The CDR3 DNA follows: TGCGCCAGCAGCGAGGACAGCTCGTATCAAGGATACGAGCAGTACTTC.

This sequence joins TRBV7-9 and TRBJ2-2; 8 bases are a match to TRBD2. CDR3 length equals 14 residues. CDR1 SEHNR and CDR2 FQNEAQ come from the germline V gene (reference sequence). The V and J ends lost 5 bases and 5 bases, in that order; junction bases with no gene match: 4. Written as DNA, the CDR3 is TGTGCCAGCAGCCCACGGGGGGGGACCGGGGAGCTGTTTTTT. It encodes CASSPRGGTGELFF.

The rearrangement links TRBV7-2 to TRBJ1-4; 7 positions agree with TRBD1. The CDR3 contains 16 residues. The V and J ends lost 4 bases and 2 bases, in that order; junction bases with no gene match: 7. Germline assignment: CDR1 SGHTA and CDR2 FQGNSA. This CDR3 is CASSSRAGGTNEKLFF. The CDR3 DNA follows: TGTGCCAGCAGCTCCCGAGCAGGGGGGACTAATGAAAAACTGTTTTTT. The whole variable domain, filled in from reference TRBV7-2 and TRBJ1-4, reads GAGVSQSPSNKVTEKGKDVELRCDPISGHTALYWYRQSLGQGLEFLIYFQGNSAPDKSGLPSDRFSAERTGGSVSTLTIQRTQQEDSAVYLCASSSRAGGTNEKLFFGSGTQLSVL.

The chain carries TRBV4-2 and TRBJ2-7, with 7 bases aligning to TRBD2. The CDR3 sequence is 13 residues long. CDR1 is LGHNA and CDR2 is YNFKEQ in the germline V gene. V lost 0 bases to trimming and J lost 7 bases; unmatched junction nucleotides: 3. The CDR3 protein is CASSQDNGGEQYF. The DNA of the CDR3 is TGTGCCAGCAGCCAAGATAACGGGGGGGAGCAGTACTTC.

The rearrangement links TRBV7-3 to TRBJ2-2; D may be TRBD1 (6 bases). Germline V lookup: CDR1 SGHTA, CDR2 FQGTGA. This CDR3 spans 15 amino acids. Trimming took 5 bases from V and 7 from J, leaving 17 bases between them. CDR3 in amino acids: CASSLLSGQLGELFF. In DNA, the CDR3 is TGTGCCAGCAGCCTCCTATCGGGACAACTCGGGGAGCTGTTTTTT. Variable domain in full (rest from reference TRBV7-3 and TRBJ2-2): GAGVSQTPSNKVTEKGKYVELRCDPISGHTALYWYRQSLGQGPEFLIYFQGTGAADDSGLPNDRFFAVRPEGSVSTLKIQRTERGDSAVYLCASSLLSGQLGELFFGEGSRLTVL.

As regards this clone: The sample carries other DNA sequences with the same CDR3. The chain is built from TRBV5-4 and TRBJ1-2; 8 nucleotides match TRBD1. The CDR3 covers 15 residues. Looked up from germline, CDR1 is SGHNT and CDR2 is YYREEE (reference sequence). The V and J ends lost 4 bases and 0 bases, in that order; junction bases with no gene match: 5. The CDR3 is CASSLGTGANYGYTF. The CDR3 region has the DNA TGTGCCAGCAGCCTAGGGACAGGAGCTAACTATGGCTACACCTTC. The full variable domain, in which reference TRBV5-4 and TRBJ1-2 provide the parts outside the CDR3, is ETGVTQSPTHLIKTRGQQVTLRCSSQSGHNTVSWYQQALGQGPQFIFQYYREEENGRGNFPPRFSGLQFPNYSSELNVNALELDDSALYLCASSLGTGANYGYTFGSGTRLTVV.

CDR3: CAQATGVDEQYV. The CDR3 DNA follows: TGTGCCCAAGCGACAGGGGTTGACGAGCAGTACGTC. The chain uses TRBV2 and TRBJ2-7; 8 nucleotides agree with TRBD1. Per the germline V gene, CDR1 is SNHLY and CDR2 is FYNNEI. The trim removed 11 bases at V and 5 bases at J, leaving 8 bases unmatched. The CDR3 extends over 12 amino acids.

The CDR3 protein is CASSARDRRTDTQYF. In nucleotides, the CDR3 is TGTGCCAGCAGTGCCCGGGACAGACGCACAGATACGCAGTATTTT. The chain recombines TRBV6-5 with TRBJ2-3; 7 nucleotides align to TRBD1. The V gene's germline CDR1 is MNHEY and CDR2 SVGAGI. This CDR3 is built from 15 residues. The trim removed 5 bases at V and 1 base at J, leaving 6 bases unmatched.

The CDR3: CASSLGDLGYTF. The CDR3 DNA is TGCGCCAGCAGCTTAGGGGATCTCGGCTACACCTTC. J is TRBJ1-2 and V is TRBV5-1, with a possible D match to TRBD1 (5 bases). Trimming took off 2 bases at V and 8 bases at J, with 10 bases between the two ends. The CDR3 consists of 12 residues. Germline CDR1 is SGHRS and CDR2 is YFSETQ. Looking up the rest from reference TRBV5-1 and TRBJ1-2 gives the full variable domain: KAGVTQTPRYLIKTRGQQVTLSCSPISGHRSVSWYQQTPGQGLQFLFEYFSETQRNKGNFPGRFSGRQFSNSRSEMNVSTLELGDSALYLCASSLGDLGYTFGSGTRLTVV.

The chain recombines TRBV4-1 with TRBJ2-7; a weak D match, TRBD2 (6 bases). Trimming removed 0 bases from V and 1 base from J, with 13 bases in between. The germline V gene encodes CDR1 MGHRA and CDR2 YSYEKL. The CDR3 has 16 amino acids. For the CDR3, the DNA is TGCGCCAGCAGCCAAGAAGGGCGGGACGGGTCCTACGAGCAGTACGTC. The encoded protein is CASSQEGRDGSYEQYV.

The chain joins TRBV5-1 to TRBJ1-5; tentative D call: TRBD1 (6 bases). CDR1 SGHRS and CDR2 YFSETQ come from the germline V gene. This CDR3 comprises 14 residues. With 0 bases removed from V and 4 bases from J, the gap between germline ends came to 8 bases. CDR3 coding DNA: TGCGCCAGCAGCTTGGACAGGGAGAATCAGCCCCAGCATTTT. As protein: CASSLDRENQPQHF.

The V and J genes are TRBV2 and TRBJ2-5, with D perhaps TRBD1 (6 bases). Trimming removed 6 bases at V and 2 bases at J, with 13 bases between. Germline V gives CDR1 SNHLY, CDR2 FYNNEI. The CDR3 loop spans 14 amino acids. The DNA of the CDR3 is TGTGCCAGCAGCCTTGACAGGCGACAAGAGACCCAGTACTTC. It codes for CASSLDRRQETQYF.

This chain links TRBV18 with TRBJ1-3; tentative D call: TRBD1 (5 bases). Trimming pared 2 bases from V and 4 bases from J, leaving 12 bases between. The CDR3 totals 15 residues. CDR1 and CDR2 from the germline V gene are KGHSH and LQKENI. The CDR3 loop is CASSPKGSVGNTIYF. CDR3 in DNA: TGTGCCAGCTCACCAAAGGGGTCGGTAGGAAACACCATATATTTT.

The chain links TRBV25-1 to TRBJ1-2; 9 bases fit TRBD1. The junction had 12 bases not matched to a gene; V was cut back by 7 bases and J by 6 bases. CDR1 is MGHDK and CDR2 is SYGVNS in the germline V gene. The CDR3 consists of 15 residues. CDR3: CASTKAPTGGDGYTF. The CDR3 coding sequence is TGTGCCAGCACCAAAGCCCCCACAGGGGGCGATGGCTACACCTTC.

The chain couples TRBV6-1 to TRBJ1-5; D is possibly TRBD1 (6 bases). CDR1 MNHNS and CDR2 SASEGT come from the germline V gene. V lost 5 bases, J lost 6 bases, and 17 bases lay in between. This CDR3 spans 15 amino acids. CDR3 region: CASSRRGEGGQPQHF. CDR3 DNA: TGTGCCAGCAGTCGCCGGGGGGAAGGGGGTCAGCCCCAGCATTTT.

The chain employs TRBV18 and TRBJ2-1; D is perhaps TRBD1 (5 bases). CDR1 is KGHSH and CDR2 is LQKENI in the germline V gene. V was cut by 6 bases and J by 5 bases, with 11 bases left in between. This CDR3 region has 13 residues. CDR3 DNA: TGTGCCAGCTCGCAGGGAAACGACAATGAGCAGTTCTTC. Protein sequence: CASSQGNDNEQFF.

V usage is TRBV28 and J usage is TRBJ1-1; D is undetermined. Germline CDR1 reads MDHEN; CDR2 reads SYDVKM. V was trimmed by 1 base and J by 1 base, leaving 4 bases between them. The CDR3 totals 13 residues. CDR3 nucleotide sequence: TGTGCCAGCAGTTTATCAGGGAACACTGAAGCTTTCTTT. This codes for CASSLSGNTEAFF.

V gene TRBV7-9 combines with J gene TRBJ2-7; TRBD1 matches at 7 bases. The CDR3 contains 13 residues. Germline trimming cut 3 bases from V and 6 bases from J; bases unmatched to any gene: 5. Looked up from germline, CDR1 is SEHNR and CDR2 is FQNEAQ (reference sequence). The CDR3 DNA follows: TGTGCCAGCAGCTTTTCACAGGGGCGCGAGCAGTACTTC. Its translation: CASSFSQGREQYF. The complete variable domain, with remaining parts taken from reference TRBV7-9 and TRBJ2-7, reads DTGVSQNPRHKITKRGQNVTFRCDPISEHNRLYWYRQTLGQGPEFLTYFQNEAQLEKSRLLSDRFSAERPKGSFSTLEIQRTEQGDSAMYLCASSFSQGREQYFGPGTRLTVT.

V and J are TRBV4-1 and TRBJ1-3; 8 bases line up with TRBD1. The junction had 16 bases not matched to a gene; V was cut back by 0 bases and J by 0 bases. Germline values: CDR1 MGHRA, CDR2 YSYEKL. This CDR3 is built from 21 residues. CDR3 nucleotide sequence: TGCGCCAGCAGCCAAGATCCCCGGTTCGGGACAGGTTTTCTCTCTGGAAACACCATATATTTT. Encoded protein: CASSQDPRFGTGFLSGNTIYF.

This chain joins TRBV6-5 and TRBJ1-2, with D uncertain. Germline V gives CDR1 MNHEY, CDR2 SVGAGI. This CDR3 region has 15 residues. V lost 4 bases, J lost 4 bases, and 16 bases lay in between. CDR3 DNA: TGTGCCAGCAGTTCAGTATCCTTAGCGAGCTATGGCTACACCTTC. This codes for CASSSVSLASYGYTF.

The rearrangement links TRBV4-2 to TRBJ2-3; TRBD2 matches 7 bases. Germline V gene data show CDR1 as LGHNA and CDR2 as YNFKEQ. The V segment lost 0 bases and the J segment 2 bases; nucleotides outside the gene matches: 8. This CDR3 region has 17 residues. In nucleotides, the CDR3 is TGTGCCAGCAGCCAAGATGGGGATAGCGGGTTCACAGATACGCAGTATTTT. Its translation: CASSQDGDSGFTDTQYF.

The gene calls are TRBV20-1 and TRBJ2-1, with D unclear. V lost 6 bases to trimming and J lost 4 bases, with 7 bases between them. CDR3 length: 11 amino acids. Per germline, CDR1 DFQATT and CDR2 SNEGSKA (reference sequence). The CDR3: CSAPQYNEQFF. The CDR3 DNA follows: TGCAGTGCCCCCCAATACAATGAGCAGTTCTTC.